This TCR beta chain derives from a study of Ad26.COV2.S vaccination and SARS-CoV-2 variants. The wider study: Participants got Ad26.COV2.S intramuscularly, once or twice 56 days apart.

Findings of the study overall: Analytic work on TCR breadth and depth might have understated the full extent of total T cell responses.

About this clone: Its antigen is unidentified.

Here immunoSEQ multiplex PCR was the method, and the copy in TCRdb shows in-frame clones only, minus some. The profile shows over 400,000 clones, roughly 89% of them singletons. Treatment denoted: 15 to 20 received Ad26.COV2.S at low or high dose, single or two shots; about 5 received placebo; per-sample allocation not given. Specimens were obtained on day 63 following the first vaccine or placebo injection. The CDR3 consists of 14 residues. Germline lookup yields CDR1 ENHRY and CDR2 SYGVKD. V lost 6 bases and J 0 bases, leaving 10 bases between the germline ends. V usage is TRBV10-3 and J usage is TRBJ2-3; weak D call: TRBD2 (6 bases). The sequenced sample was peripheral blood, obtained in a trial of Ad26.COV2.S vaccine versus placebo. The TCR sequence derives from a person between 18 and 65 years old who received the Ad26.COV2.S COVID-19 vaccine or a placebo. The CDR3 sequence is CAIRISGSTDTQYF. The CDR3 bases are TGTGCCATCAGGATTAGCGGAAGCACAGATACGCAGTATTTT.